These T cell receptor beta chains were read from a single sample in a study of CD8 T cells in Susac syndrome. One entry per CDR3 protein results from TCRdb running MiXCR on the immunoSEQ multiplex PCR reads. This sample carries about 73,000 distinct CDR3 sequences, approximately 95% of them seen once, and the ten largest clones take just under 0.4%. Sequencing was carried out using CD8+ T cells from PBMCs. These receptors were taken from a human donor with multiple sclerosis. CDR3s include the opening cysteine and the closing phenylalanine or tryptophan. D genes are given only for firm matches. A row's size may be missing; if present it is once, few, many or a size class.

j_call: TRBJ2-7; d_call: .; clone_size: .; v_call: TRBV20-1; cdr3_nt: TGCAGTGCCACGACGGGGAGGTCCTACGAGCAGTACTTC; cdr3_aa: CSATTGRSYEQYF
j_call: TRBJ1-2; d_call: .; clone_size: .; v_call: TRBV27; cdr3_nt: TGTGCCAGCAGTCTTCTCAGGGGAGACTATGGCTACACCTTC; cdr3_aa: CASSLLRGDYGYTF
j_call: TRBJ1-1; d_call: TRBD1; clone_size: .; v_call: TRBV5-1; cdr3_nt: TGCGCCAGCAGCTTGGGACAGGGAAAGGGGAACACTGAAGCTTTCTTT; cdr3_aa: CASSLGQGKGNTEAFF
j_call: TRBJ2-1; d_call: TRBD1; clone_size: once; v_call: TRBV5-5; cdr3_nt: TGTGCCAGCAGCTTGACAGGGGGCCTCTACAATGAGCAGTTCTTC; cdr3_aa: CASSLTGGLYNEQFF
j_call: TRBJ2-3; d_call: TRBD2; clone_size: .; v_call: TRBV29-1; cdr3_nt: TGCAGCGTTGAAGGTGGCGGGGGGGGAACAGATACGCAGTATTTT; cdr3_aa: CSVEGGGGGTDTQYF
j_call: TRBJ2-1; d_call: TRBD1; clone_size: .; v_call: TRBV27; cdr3_nt: TGTGCCAGCAGATCGGGACAGCCGTACAATGAGCAGTTCTTC; cdr3_aa: CASRSGQPYNEQFF
j_call: TRBJ2-1; d_call: TRBD1; clone_size: .; v_call: TRBV27; cdr3_nt: TGTGCCAGCACGGCCGACAGGGCGGGCAATGAGCAGTTCTTC; cdr3_aa: CASTADRAGNEQFF
j_call: TRBJ2-2; d_call: .; clone_size: .; v_call: TRBV4-1; cdr3_nt: TGCGCCAGCGGGGGGCCAGACACCGGGGAGCTGTTTTTT; cdr3_aa: CASGGPDTGELFF
j_call: TRBJ1-1; d_call: .; clone_size: .; v_call: TRBV6-5; cdr3_nt: TGTGCCAGCAGTTACAGGGGAAACACTGAAGCTTTCTTT; cdr3_aa: CASSYRGNTEAFF
j_call: TRBJ1-1; d_call: TRBD1; clone_size: .; v_call: TRBV4-1; cdr3_nt: TGCGCCAGCAGCCAAGTTGGGACAGGGGACTCGTCAGCTGAAGCTTTCTTT; cdr3_aa: CASSQVGTGDSSAEAFF
j_call: TRBJ2-3; d_call: TRBD2; clone_size: .; v_call: TRBV13; cdr3_nt: TGTGCCAGCAGCTTAGATTTTGGCGGGGGGGCTCAGCGGGATACGCAGTATTTT; cdr3_aa: CASSLDFGGGAQRDTQYF
j_call: TRBJ1-1; d_call: .; clone_size: .; v_call: TRBV7-8; cdr3_nt: TGTGCCAGCAGCTTACTCGAGAACACTGAAGCTTTCTTT; cdr3_aa: CASSLLENTEAFF
j_call: TRBJ1-1; d_call: TRBD1; clone_size: .; v_call: TRBV13; cdr3_nt: TGTGCCAGCAGCCAGACAGGGGGGGGAACTGAAGCTTTCTTT; cdr3_aa: CASSQTGGGTEAFF
j_call: TRBJ2-1; d_call: TRBD2; clone_size: .; v_call: TRBV3-1; cdr3_nt: TGTGCCAGCAGCCAAGAAGCGACTAGCGGGGGGCTCTCCTACAATGAGCAGTTCTTC; cdr3_aa: CASSQEATSGGLSYNEQFF
j_call: TRBJ2-7; d_call: .; clone_size: once; v_call: TRBV6-5; cdr3_nt: TGTGCCAGCAGATACAGGGCCAGCTCCTACGAGCAGTACTTC; cdr3_aa: CASRYRASSYEQYF
j_call: TRBJ2-7; d_call: .; clone_size: .; v_call: TRBV5-4; cdr3_nt: TGTGCCAGCAGCTGGGACTCCGGCAACGAGCAGTACTTC; cdr3_aa: CASSWDSGNEQYF
j_call: TRBJ1-1; d_call: .; clone_size: .; v_call: TRBV7-6; cdr3_nt: TGTGCCAGCAGCGCGAACAGGGTTTCGAACACTGAAGCTTTCTTT; cdr3_aa: CASSANRVSNTEAFF
j_call: TRBJ2-7; d_call: TRBD1; clone_size: once; v_call: TRBV19; cdr3_nt: TGTGCCAGTAGTATAGTTCCAGGGGGTATCACCTACGAGCAGTACTTC; cdr3_aa: CASSIVPGGITYEQYF
j_call: TRBJ1-1; d_call: TRBD1; clone_size: .; v_call: TRBV15; cdr3_nt: TGTGCCACCAGCAGAGGGGACAGGGGGACCCCTGAAGCTTTCTTT; cdr3_aa: CATSRGDRGTPEAFF
j_call: TRBJ1-2; d_call: .; clone_size: .; v_call: TRBV6-5; cdr3_nt: TGTGCCAGCACCCAAAACAGGGCGACCAACTATGGCTACACCTTC; cdr3_aa: CASTQNRATNYGYTF
j_call: TRBJ2-7; d_call: .; clone_size: .; v_call: TRBV30; cdr3_nt: TGTGCCTGGAGTGTAACAGTCTACGAGCAGTACTTC; cdr3_aa: CAWSVTVYEQYF
j_call: TRBJ2-7; d_call: TRBD1; clone_size: .; v_call: TRBV5-1; cdr3_nt: TGCGCCAGCAGCTTGGGACAGGGGCTAATAGACGAGCAGTACTTC; cdr3_aa: CASSLGQGLIDEQYF
j_call: TRBJ2-3; d_call: .; clone_size: .; v_call: TRBV11-2; cdr3_nt: TGTGCCAGCTCCTCCGGAGCGAGGGCAGATACGCAGTATTTT; cdr3_aa: CASSSGARADTQYF
j_call: TRBJ1-4; d_call: .; clone_size: .; v_call: TRBV25-1; cdr3_nt: TGTGCCAGCGAAACCTCGGACGGCTATCAAAGACTGTTTTTT; cdr3_aa: CASETSDGYQRLFF
j_call: TRBJ1-1; d_call: .; clone_size: once; v_call: TRBV30; cdr3_nt: TGTGCCTGGAGGCGGGTCGGCACTGAAGCTTTCTTT; cdr3_aa: CAWRRVGTEAFF
j_call: TRBJ2-7; d_call: .; clone_size: .; v_call: TRBV14; cdr3_nt: TGTGCCAGCAGCCGCCAGGGGGGACACGAGCAGTACTTC; cdr3_aa: CASSRQGGHEQYF
j_call: TRBJ1-2; d_call: .; clone_size: .; v_call: TRBV27; cdr3_nt: TGTGCCAGCAGTCCCCGACCGTGGTTCACCTATGGCTACACCTTC; cdr3_aa: CASSPRPWFTYGYTF
j_call: TRBJ1-1; d_call: .; clone_size: .; v_call: TRBV4-3; cdr3_nt: TGCGCCAGCAGCCAAGATTTCGGGTTTACTGAAGCTTTCTTT; cdr3_aa: CASSQDFGFTEAFF
j_call: TRBJ2-4; d_call: .; clone_size: .; v_call: TRBV6-1; cdr3_nt: TGTGCCAGCAGTCCCAGGGGAGGGGCTTCAAACATTCAGTACTTC; cdr3_aa: CASSPRGGASNIQYF
j_call: TRBJ2-3; d_call: TRBD2; clone_size: .; v_call: TRBV4-1; cdr3_nt: TGCGCCAGCACCCACGCCCCGGGGGGTTACACAGATACGCAGTATTTT; cdr3_aa: CASTHAPGGYTDTQYF
j_call: TRBJ2-5; d_call: .; clone_size: .; v_call: TRBV6-1; cdr3_nt: TGTGCCAGCAGTGAAGGCAGGGACCAAGAGACCCAGTACTTC; cdr3_aa: CASSEGRDQETQYF
j_call: TRBJ2-7; d_call: .; clone_size: .; v_call: TRBV18; cdr3_nt: TGTGCCAGCTCACAAGACCCAAAACTAGACGAGCAGTACTTC; cdr3_aa: CASSQDPKLDEQYF
j_call: TRBJ2-7; d_call: TRBD1; clone_size: .; v_call: TRBV5-4; cdr3_nt: TGTGCCAGCAGCCACACAGGGGGCGACGAGCAGTACTTC; cdr3_aa: CASSHTGGDEQYF
j_call: TRBJ1-5; d_call: .; clone_size: .; v_call: TRBV5-1; cdr3_nt: TGCGCCAGCAGCTTGGGGAGACAGATCAATCAGCCCCAGCATTTT; cdr3_aa: CASSLGRQINQPQHF
j_call: TRBJ2-3; d_call: .; clone_size: .; v_call: TRBV18; cdr3_nt: TGTGCCAGCTCACTTACGGAGCGCAGACCCTCTCTCACAGATACGCAGTATTTT; cdr3_aa: CASSLTERRPSLTDTQYF
j_call: TRBJ1-1; d_call: .; clone_size: .; v_call: TRBV19; cdr3_nt: TGTGCCAGTAGTGGGGTAAGGATTGAAGCTTTTTTT; cdr3_aa: CASSGVRIEAFF
j_call: TRBJ2-5; d_call: .; clone_size: .; v_call: TRBV15; cdr3_nt: TGTGCCACCACTCCGGATCTCCGGGAGACCCAGTACTTC; cdr3_aa: CATTPDLRETQYF
j_call: TRBJ2-1; d_call: .; clone_size: .; v_call: TRBV5-6; cdr3_nt: TGTGCCAGCAGCCTTTTAGCGGTTTCGAATGAGCAGTTCTTC; cdr3_aa: CASSLLAVSNEQFF
j_call: TRBJ2-5; d_call: .; clone_size: .; v_call: TRBV3-1; cdr3_nt: TGTGCCAGCAGCCTATCGGCGGCAGGCCAAGAGACCCAGTACTTC; cdr3_aa: CASSLSAAGQETQYF
j_call: TRBJ2-1; d_call: .; clone_size: .; v_call: TRBV27; cdr3_nt: TGTGCCAGCAGTTACGGGCTTCCTGGGGTCGGTAATGAGCAGTTCTTC; cdr3_aa: CASSYGLPGVGNEQFF